These 4 T cell receptor beta chains originate from one sample sequenced in a study of T-cell reconstitution after alpha-beta-depleted transplantation in children (dated by TCRdb to about 2016). The treatment or condition tag for this specimen amounts to: allogeneic hematopoietic cell transplantation with graft depleted of TCRalphabeta T cells and CD19 B cells. Library method: PCR. The run used an Illumina HiSeq 2500. To normalize quantification of the TCRbeta repertoire, the TCR libraries were built with molecular barcoding that relied on unique molecular identifiers. In-frame beta chains were kept once TCRdb had trimmed the public reads at Q25 with fastp and called clones with MiXCR. Rows with one shared CDR3 protein collapse into an entry with the most common genes and DNA. The sample table holds about 870,000 distinct CDR3 sequences, of which roughly 16% were seen once. Of the sample, approximately 5% is held by the ten largest clones.

The sample in question was PBMCs, mostly from graft donor cells, obtained 360 days after TCRalphabeta/CD19-depleted stem cell transplant. The receptors derive from a male patient between 5 and 17 years old who had a stem cell transplant for acute lymphoblastic leukemia, so the T cells may come from the graft donor.

This clonotype was counted a few times. The genes are TRBV5-1 and TRBJ1-2, with D perhaps TRBD1 (6 bases). Germline assignment: CDR1 SGHRS and CDR2 YFSETQ. With 1 base removed from V and 7 bases from J, the gap between germline ends came to 14 bases. The CDR3 extends over 14 amino acids. CDR3 region: CASSLQGSISGYTF. CDR3 nucleotides: TGCGCCAGCAGCTTGCAGGGGTCCATCTCTGGCTACACCTTC.

This sequence joins TRBV10-3 and TRBJ2-1; either TRBD1 or TRBD2 may fit D (5 bases each). The CDR3 spans 15 residues. Per the germline V gene, CDR1 is ENHRY and CDR2 is SYGVKD. V was pared by 4 bases and J by 3 bases, with 13 bases between. CDR3 in amino acids: CAISARAGSYNEQFF. The CDR3 coding sequence is TGTGCCATCAGTGCTCGGGCAGGGAGCTACAATGAGCAGTTCTTC.

V is TRBV20-1 and J is TRBJ1-4; D unclear. Germline lookup yields CDR1 DFQATT and CDR2 SNEGSKA (reference sequence). With 3 bases removed from V and 8 bases from J, the gap between germline ends came to 13 bases. The CDR3 is 13 amino acids. Written as DNA, the CDR3 is TGCAGTGCTAGCGACGATTCTCGGGAAAAACTGTTTTTT. This encodes CSASDDSREKLFF.

The sample holds a few counts of this clonotype. The rearrangement joins TRBV27 to TRBJ2-7; D may match TRBD1 or TRBD2 (5 bases each). This CDR3 has 15 residues. Per germline, CDR1 MNHEY and CDR2 SMNVEV (reference sequence). V was pared by 3 bases and J by 2 bases, with 14 bases between. In nucleotides, the CDR3 is TGTGCCAGCAGTTTCTGGGGGTCGGGGACCTACGAGCAGTACTTC. It codes for CASSFWGSGTYEQYF.